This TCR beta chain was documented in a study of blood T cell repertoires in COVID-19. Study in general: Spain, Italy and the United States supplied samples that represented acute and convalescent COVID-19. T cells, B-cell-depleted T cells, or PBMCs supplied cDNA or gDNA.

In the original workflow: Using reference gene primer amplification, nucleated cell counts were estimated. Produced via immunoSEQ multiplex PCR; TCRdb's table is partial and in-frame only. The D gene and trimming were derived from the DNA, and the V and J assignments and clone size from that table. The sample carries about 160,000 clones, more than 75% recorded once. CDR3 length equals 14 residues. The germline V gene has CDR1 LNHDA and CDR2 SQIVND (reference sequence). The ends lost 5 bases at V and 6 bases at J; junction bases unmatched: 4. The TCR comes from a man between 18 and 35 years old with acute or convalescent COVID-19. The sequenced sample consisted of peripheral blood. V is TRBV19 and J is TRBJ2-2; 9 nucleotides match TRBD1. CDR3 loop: CASSLGQGAGELFF. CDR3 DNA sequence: TGTGCCAGTAGTCTGGGACAGGGAGCCGGGGAGCTGTTTTTT. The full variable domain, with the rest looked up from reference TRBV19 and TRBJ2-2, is DGGITQSPKYLFRKEGQNVTLSCEQNLNHDAMYWYRQDPGQGLRLIYYSQIVNDFQKGDIAEGYSVSREKKESFPLTVTSAQKNPTAFYLCASSLGQGAGELFFGEGSRLTVL.